This TCR beta chain was observed in a study of PD-L1 blockade in urothelial cancer. The overall study: Male sex and bladder-origin urothelial cancer were recorded for about 85% of the roughly 30 patients. The median number of T cells present in blood samples was 130,000 to 150,000.

The data were produced by immunoSEQ multiplex PCR, yet TCRdb's version contains in-frame clones alone and is incomplete. The sample carries 95,000 or so clones, around 87% recorded once. Time point denoted: pretreatment peripheral blood. The CDR3 consists of 16 residues. Looked up from germline, CDR1 is SGHNT and CDR2 is YYREEE (reference sequence). The ends lost 4 bases at V and 2 bases at J; junction bases unmatched: 11. The J gene is TRBJ2-7, the V gene TRBV5-4, with TRBD2 matching over 8 bases. The receptor's source is a man aged 60-69 years with urothelial cancer. The sequenced sample was PBMCs, obtained around atezolizumab (anti-PD-L1) treatment. The CDR3 DNA sequence: TGTGCCAGCAGCCCCGCCGGGGGGGCCCAAACCTACGAGCAGTACTTC. The encoded protein is CASSPAGGAQTYEQYF.